The T cell receptor beta chain described here comes from a study of cytomegalovirus exposure and HLA in healthy donors. The wider study: In a previous analysis, 117 million unique TCR beta sequences were found from 150 million to 200 million T cells. Overall study results and limits: The study put under 200 TCR beta chains on its list as cytomegalovirus-associated.

Concerning this clone itself: Its antigen is unidentified.

The PCR contained 60 Vbeta and 13 Jbeta primers. The assay was immunoSEQ multiplex PCR, and TCRdb's table has in-frame clones only and misses some. The sample totals 45,000 to 65,000 clones. The sequence derives from a man in his late teens or twenties in good health and CMV-seropositive. The sequenced sample was PBMCs.

DNA of the CDR3: TGTGCCAGCAGTGAATACTACGAGCAGTACTTC. Its protein is CASSEYYEQYF. V gene TRBV2 combines with J gene TRBJ2-7; D not resolved. V shed 2 bases and J shed 3 bases, with 2 bases lying between them. The CDR3 length is 11 residues. Germline loops: CDR1 SNHLY, CDR2 FYNNEI.